This TCR beta chain stems from a study of tumor-infiltrating lymphocytes in primary liver carcinoma. In the study overall: These patients were men and women whose ages were 30 to 69 years. The study reported T1-T3 N0M0 tumors spanning 4.2 to 10 cm. Study results and caveats: Tumor-adjacent and tumor-blood pairs shared less of their repertoires than tumor region pairs shared. There was no comparison of CD4+ and CD8+ repertoires, as samples were bulk unsorted.

This CDR3 has 12 amino acids. Trimming removed 6 bases from V and 8 bases from J, with 10 bases in between. Alongside blood RNA obtained from unsorted whole blood, germline DNA was also extracted. A primer in the constant region served to generate TCR beta cDNA from 500 to 600 ng of total RNA. Three rounds of nested multiplex PCR with slightly modified ARM-PCR produced TCR beta libraries. In the first two PCR rounds, TRBV1-TRBV30 forward primers were paired with a C-beta reverse primer, and each round lasted around 10 cycles. TCRdb processed the multiplex PCR reads anew with MiXCR; each CDR3 protein has one entry. The data contain just over 300,000 distinct CDR3 sequences, approximately 58% of them singletons. This clonotype was found many times. Its antigen is not identified.

The sequencing sample was made of peripheral blood. The source of this sequence is a woman aged 25-40 years with primary liver carcinoma and hepatitis B virus infection. The chain is built from TRBV12-3 or TRBV12-4 and TRBJ1-4; D gene ambiguous. The DNA of the CDR3 is TGTGCCAGCAGATGGAGGGCCGAAAAACTGTTTTTT. As protein: CASRWRAEKLFF.